Each of the 2 T cell receptor beta chains below was sequenced from the same sample in a study of blood T cell repertoires in COVID-19. TCRdb keeps only in-frame clones here, not all; method: immunoSEQ multiplex PCR. The sample shows 180,000 or so clones, 82% of them seen only once. Sample: peripheral blood. These receptors were taken from a woman between 65 and 79 years old with acute or convalescent COVID-19.

The J gene is TRBJ1-1, the V gene TRBV28; D not certain. The CDR3 has 12 residues. Trimming took 0 bases from V and 10 from J, leaving 9 bases between them. The germline V gene has CDR1 MDHEN and CDR2 SYDVKM. The CDR3 is CASSLWARGAFF. The CDR3 nucleotides read TGTGCCAGCAGTTTATGGGCCCGCGGAGCTTTCTTT.

The V and J genes are TRBV7-2 and TRBJ1-3; 7 bases line up with TRBD1. Germline V gene data show CDR1 as SGHTA and CDR2 as FQGNSA. J lost 3 bases, V lost 7 bases, and 6 bases had no gene match. The CDR3 consists of 14 residues. The CDR3 reads CASTFQGVGNTIYF. DNA for the CDR3: TGTGCCAGCACCTTTCAGGGGGTTGGAAACACCATATATTTT.